Listed below are T cell receptor beta chains from one sample, sequenced in a study of response to subunit inactivated influenza vaccine. TCRdb itself ran the RT-PCR reads through MiXCR, one entry per CDR3 protein. The sample includes around 750,000 distinct CDR3 sequences, about 20% of them seen just once. Specimen: PBMCs from blood, collected 5 days after vaccination. Receptors originate from a man in his fifties or sixties who received an inactivated influenza vaccine. Both conserved end residues are part of each CDR3. Fields, in order: clone size, D gene, J gene, V gene, CDR3 protein, CDR3 DNA. The D gene is left open where the match is weak. Where a row states a size, it is once, few, many or the class of an expanded clone; other rows omit it.

few	TRBD2	TRBJ2-2	TRBV5-1	CASSSPAGENTGELFF	TGCGCCAGCAGCTCCCCGGCGGGGGAGAACACCGGGGAGCTGTTTTTT
.	TRBD2	TRBJ2-1	TRBV2	CATRIRTSDYNEQFF	TGTGCCACCCGAATTCGGACTAGCGACTACAATGAGCAGTTCTTC
.	.	TRBJ2-5	TRBV12-3/TRBV12-4	CATRLGGPTTQYF	TGTGCCACCAGGTTGGGGGGACCCACGACCCAGTACTTC
.	.	TRBJ1-4	TRBV7-2	CASSYRVGRSLNEKLFF	TGTGCCAGCAGCTACCGTGTAGGGAGATCACTTAATGAAAAACTGTTTTTT
.	TRBD1	TRBJ1-1	TRBV20-1	CSARDSTGWLMNTEAFF	TGCAGTGCTAGAGATTCGACAGGGTGGCTTATGAACACTGAAGCTTTCTTT
.	.	TRBJ2-2	TRBV6-2/TRBV6-3	CASRHIGGTANTGELFF	TGTGCCAGCAGACACATAGGGGGAACCGCGAACACCGGGGAGCTGTTTTTT
.	TRBD2	TRBJ2-1	TRBV11-1	CASNGGAGGPLERAGQFF	TGTGCCAGCAACGGTGGAGCGGGGGGCCCCCTAGAGCGAGCGGGGCAGTTCTTC
.	TRBD1	TRBJ1-2	TRBV18	CASSPLTGMGYGYTF	TGTGCCAGCTCACCTCTGACAGGGATGGGCTATGGCTACACCTTC
.	.	TRBJ2-1	TRBV11-2	CASSLVVGDLHNNEQFF	TGTGCCAGCAGCTTAGTAGTGGGGGACCTCCATAACAATGAGCAGTTCTTC
few	.	TRBJ2-3	TRBV7-6	CASSPGPTRTDTQYF	TGTGCCAGCAGCCCCGGACCTACCCGCACAGATACGCAGTATTTT
.	.	TRBJ1-6	TRBV7-2	CASPAGDNSPLHF	TGTGCCAGCCCGGCAGGGGACAATTCACCCCTCCACTTT
.	.	TRBJ2-3	TRBV12-3/TRBV12-4	CASSFGIRDTQYF	TGTGCCAGCAGTTTTGGTATTAGAGATACGCAGTATTTT
few	TRBD2	TRBJ2-5	TRBV20-1	CSAIRLAEQETQYF	TGCAGTGCTATCAGACTAGCCGAACAAGAGACCCAGTACTTC
few	TRBD1	TRBJ2-7	TRBV20-1	CSATHRGNGEQYF	TGCAGTGCTACACACAGGGGAAACGGCGAGCAGTACTTC
.	.	TRBJ1-6	TRBV7-2	CASSSGPLYNSPLHF	TGTGCCAGCAGCTCCGGGCCCCTCTATAATTCACCCCTCCACTTT
.	.	TRBJ2-2	TRBV2	CASSPTGLHTGELFF	TGTGCCAGCAGCCCTACAGGGCTCCACACCGGGGAGCTGTTTTTT
few	.	TRBJ2-7	TRBV18	CASSPPNPGHYEQYF	TGTGCCAGCTCACCACCGAATCCAGGACACTACGAGCAGTACTTC
.	TRBD1	TRBJ2-7	TRBV5-1	CASSGGTGFAEQYF	TGCGCCAGCAGCGGGGGGACAGGGTTCGCCGAGCAGTACTTC